A single sample is the source of the 10 T cell receptor beta chains below, sequenced in a study of cytomegalovirus exposure and HLA in healthy donors. The data were produced by immunoSEQ multiplex PCR, yet TCRdb's version contains in-frame clones alone and is incomplete. The sample has tens of thousands of clones, 97% seen once. Sequencing was performed on PBMCs. Every receptor here comes from a man younger than 45 in good health and CMV-seropositive.

The chain carries TRBV6-4 and TRBJ2-1, with 8 bases identical to TRBD2. The junction had 11 bases not matched to a gene; V was cut back by 5 bases and J by 8 bases. This CDR3 region has 15 residues. The germline V gene encodes CDR1 MRHNA and CDR2 SNTAGT. The CDR3 loop reads CASSPVAGTGDEQFF. CDR3 nucleotides: TGTGCCAGCAGTCCCGTAGCGGGAACTGGGGATGAGCAGTTCTTC.

The V call is TRBV6-6, the J call TRBJ2-7, with a possible D match to TRBD2 (5 bases). CDR1 MNHNY and CDR2 SVGAGI come from the germline V gene (reference sequence). The CDR3 contains 13 residues. Trimming took off 5 bases at V and 3 bases at J, with 11 bases between the two ends. CDR3 sequence reads: CASSPSAGYEQYF. For the CDR3, the DNA is TGTGCCAGCAGTCCCAGTGCGGGCTACGAGCAGTACTTC.

This rearrangement joins TRBV27 to TRBJ2-1; D is unclear. This CDR3 is built from 12 residues. V dropped 7 bases and J dropped 4 bases, with 8 bases sitting between them. Germline V gene data show CDR1 as MNHEY and CDR2 as SMNVEV (reference sequence). DNA for the CDR3: TGTGCCAGCATTTCAGGATACAATGAGCAGTTCTTC. Residues: CASISGYNEQFF.

In its sample, this clone was seen once. The V and J genes are TRBV5-4 and TRBJ2-1, with D tentatively TRBD2 (6 bases). Germline V lookup: CDR1 SGHNT, CDR2 YYREEE (reference sequence). This CDR3 is 12 amino acids long. The V end was cut by 4 bases, the J end by 8 bases, with 10 bases between. Here the CDR3 reads CASSRAGYEQFF. CDR3 DNA sequence: TGTGCCAGCAGCAGAGCGGGCTATGAGCAGTTCTTC.

The genes are TRBV4-1 and TRBJ2-3; D call uncertain. This CDR3 region has 13 residues. Germline loops: CDR1 MGHRA, CDR2 YSYEKL. V dropped 4 bases and J dropped 3 bases, with 8 bases sitting between them. CDR3 sequence reads: CASSLLETDTQYF. CDR3 in DNA: TGCGCCAGCAGCCTTCTAGAAACAGATACGCAGTATTTT.

The gene calls are TRBV7-9 and TRBJ2-5, with D possibly being TRBD1 (5 bases). CDR1 and CDR2 (germline): SEHNR, FQNEAQ (reference sequence). The CDR3 extends over 13 amino acids. V lost 5 bases and J 0 bases, leaving 7 bases between the germline ends. CDR3 nucleotide sequence: TGTGCCAGCAGCCGACAGTACCAAGAGACCCAGTACTTC. The encoded protein is CASSRQYQETQYF.

The rearrangement uses TRBV5-1 and TRBJ1-3; 9 bases align to TRBD1. The ends lost 4 bases at V and 4 bases at J; junction bases unmatched: 12. The germline V gene has CDR1 SGHRS and CDR2 YFSETQ. This CDR3 has 17 residues. The CDR3 DNA follows: TGCGCCAGCAGCACCCAACCCCCGGGACAGGGAGGAAACACCATATATTTT. It specifies CASSTQPPGQGGNTIYF.

The CDR3 region has the DNA TGCGCCAGCAGCTTGTTGGCCGAGGGTCCGGCTGGCTACACCTTC. It specifies CASSLLAEGPAGYTF. This rearrangement joins TRBV5-1 to TRBJ1-2; D unresolved. CDR1 is SGHRS, CDR2 YFSETQ, per germline. The CDR3 covers 15 residues. Trimming removed 1 base at V and 7 bases at J, with 17 bases between. The complete variable domain, with remaining parts taken from reference TRBV5-1 and TRBJ1-2, reads KAGVTQTPRYLIKTRGQQVTLSCSPISGHRSVSWYQQTPGQGLQFLFEYFSETQRNKGNFPGRFSGRQFSNSRSEMNVSTLELGDSALYLCASSLLAEGPAGYTFGSGTRLTVV.

V usage is TRBV27 and J usage is TRBJ2-7; a possible D gene is TRBD2 (6 bases). This CDR3 has 16 residues. V lost 3 bases to trimming and J lost 4 bases, with 19 bases between them. In germline, CDR1 is MNHEY, CDR2 SMNVEV (reference sequence). DNA for the CDR3: TGTGCCAGCAGTTTTCCCGCGGGGCCCGCGGGGTACGAGCAGTACTTC. This translates into CASSFPAGPAGYEQYF.

The rearrangement links TRBV30 to TRBJ1-1; possible D gene TRBD1, 5 bases. The CDR3 consists of 14 residues. V was trimmed by 1 base and J by 2 bases, leaving 11 bases between them. Germline V gives CDR1 GTSNPN, CDR2 SVGIG (reference sequence). The CDR3 is CAWSAGPGNTEAFF. CDR3 nucleotide sequence: TGTGCCTGGAGTGCAGGGCCTGGCAACACTGAAGCTTTCTTT.